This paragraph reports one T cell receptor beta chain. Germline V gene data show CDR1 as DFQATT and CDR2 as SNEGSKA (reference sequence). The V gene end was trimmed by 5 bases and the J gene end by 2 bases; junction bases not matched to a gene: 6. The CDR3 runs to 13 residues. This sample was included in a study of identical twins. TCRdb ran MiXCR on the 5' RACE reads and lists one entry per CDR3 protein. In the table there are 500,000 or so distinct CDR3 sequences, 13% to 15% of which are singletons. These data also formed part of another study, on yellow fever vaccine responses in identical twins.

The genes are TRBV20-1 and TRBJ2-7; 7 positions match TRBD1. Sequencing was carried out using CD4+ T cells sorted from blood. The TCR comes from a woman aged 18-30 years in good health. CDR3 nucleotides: TGCAGTGCTCCTACAGGGGCCACCTACGAGCAGTACTTC. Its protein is CSAPTGATYEQYF.